This T cell receptor (beta chain) was recorded in a study of T cell responses to AZD1222 COVID-19 vaccine. Study-wide findings and caveats: Repertoire samples came only from after the peak T cell response. Possibly, clonal diversity was underestimated; donors were largely white British and included more females.

Sequenced by immunoSEQ multiplex PCR; TCRdb stores in-frame clones only, minus some. The sample shows roughly 100,000 clones, roughly 87% of them seen only once. Concerning this clone itself: Its antigen is as yet unknown.

Germline-derived CDR1 and CDR2 are SGHTA and FQGNSA. The CDR3 is 14 residues long. V lost 5 bases to trimming and J lost 3 bases; unmatched junction nucleotides: 5. The chain recombines TRBV7-2 with TRBJ1-1, with 8 nucleotides matching TRBD1. The sample here was peripheral blood, taken on day 0 of AZD1222 vaccination. The receptor was isolated from an adult in good health. The CDR3 sequence is CASSAPGGYTEAFF. DNA for the CDR3: TGTGCCAGCAGCGCCCCAGGGGGCTACACTGAAGCTTTCTTT.